This T cell receptor (beta chain) was obtained from a study of T cell changes during pregnancy in multiple sclerosis. Sequencing was performed with immunoSEQ multiplex PCR; in TCRdb, only in-frame clones are kept and a portion is missing. The sample contains fewer than 80,000 clones, 91% of which appear only once. As regards this clone: Other nucleotide sequences in the sample specify the same CDR3.

This clonotype was obtained from a female donor in good health, enrolled as a control in a pregnancy study. The material sequenced was CD4+ T cells from peripheral blood mononuclear cells, taken in the third trimester of pregnancy.

The CDR3 protein is CASSLAQETQYF. For the CDR3, the DNA is TGCGCCAGCAGCTTGGCTCAAGAGACCCAGTACTTC. The chain is built from TRBV5-1 and TRBJ2-5; D call uncertain. V lost 0 bases, J lost 2 bases, and 2 bases lay in between. This CDR3 has 12 amino acids. CDR1 is SGHRS, CDR2 YFSETQ, per germline.